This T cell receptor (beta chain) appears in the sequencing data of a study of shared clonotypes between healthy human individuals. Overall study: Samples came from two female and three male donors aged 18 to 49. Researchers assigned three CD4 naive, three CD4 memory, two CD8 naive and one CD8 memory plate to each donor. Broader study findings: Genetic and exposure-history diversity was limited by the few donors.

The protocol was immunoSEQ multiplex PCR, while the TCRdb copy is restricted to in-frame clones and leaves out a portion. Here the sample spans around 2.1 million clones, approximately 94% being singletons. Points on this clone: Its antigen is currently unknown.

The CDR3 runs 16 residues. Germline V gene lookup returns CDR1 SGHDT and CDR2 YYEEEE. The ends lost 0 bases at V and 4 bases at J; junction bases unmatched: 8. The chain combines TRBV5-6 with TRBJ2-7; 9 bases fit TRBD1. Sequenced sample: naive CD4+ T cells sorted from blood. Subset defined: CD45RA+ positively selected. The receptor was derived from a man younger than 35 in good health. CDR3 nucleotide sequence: TGTGCCAGCAGCTTGGCAAGACAGGGGGATATGTACGAGCAGTACTTC. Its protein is CASSLARQGDMYEQYF.